Listed here are 5 T cell receptor beta chains from one sample, sequenced in a study of T cell changes during pregnancy in multiple sclerosis. Produced via immunoSEQ multiplex PCR; TCRdb's table is partial and in-frame only. The data contain 65,000 to 75,000 clones, roughly 90% of them singletons. The sample was peripheral blood, taken in the second trimester of pregnancy. Source of these receptors: a female donor with multiple sclerosis, enrolled in a pregnancy study.

The V gene is TRBV9, the J gene TRBJ1-1; D gene uncertain. The CDR3 has 15 amino acids. V was pared by 6 bases and J by 0 bases, with 15 bases between. The germline gives CDR1 SGDLS, CDR2 YYNGEE. CDR3 in DNA: TGTGCCAGCACCCGTATGGATACAGTGAACACTGAAGCTTTCTTT. Its translation: CASTRMDTVNTEAFF.

The CDR3 reads CASSVDPSGALYGYTF. In nucleotides, the CDR3 is TGTGCCAGCAGCGTAGACCCAAGTGGGGCCCTCTATGGCTACACCTTC. V and J are TRBV9 and TRBJ1-2, with TRBD1 as a possible D gene (5 bases). Germline-derived CDR1 and CDR2 are SGDLS and YYNGEE. The CDR3 contains 16 residues. Trimming removed 0 bases from V and 4 bases from J, with 16 bases in between.

The J gene is TRBJ2-2, the V gene TRBV30, with a possible D match to TRBD1 (6 bases). V dropped 2 bases and J dropped 3 bases, with 10 bases sitting between them. The CDR3 runs 14 residues. Germline lookup yields CDR1 GTSNPN and CDR2 SVGIG (reference sequence). CDR3 sequence reads: CAWSPGQHTGELFF. CDR3 coding DNA: TGTGCCTGGAGTCCAGGACAGCACACCGGGGAGCTGTTTTTT.

This rearrangement joins TRBV6-1 to TRBJ2-1; TRBD1 matches 7 bases. The germline V gene encodes CDR1 MNHNS and CDR2 SASEGT. Unmatched junction bases numbered 13, after V lost 10 bases and J lost 7 bases. This CDR3 is 14 amino acids long. CDR3 nucleotide sequence: TGTGCCACCACAGTGAGACAGGGTAGTAATGAGCAGTTCTTC. This encodes CATTVRQGSNEQFF.

J is TRBJ2-1 and V is TRBV19; perhaps TRBD1 as D (6 bases). CDR3 length equals 10 residues. Trimming removed 6 bases from V and 12 bases from J, with 9 bases in between. Germline CDR1 reads LNHDA; CDR2 reads SQIVND (reference sequence). In nucleotides, the CDR3 is TGTGCCAGTAGGCAGGGGCGGCAGTTCTTC. Residues: CASRQGRQFF.